Each of the 22 T cell receptor beta chains below was sequenced from the same sample in a study of blood T cells in healthy people across ages. It was with a sample-barcoded 5' primer and a J-beta primer mix that a second PCR of about 7 to 12 cycles was run. Each CDR3 protein is one row after TCRdb ran MiXCR on the 5' RACE reads. The sample lists around 1.5 million distinct CDR3 sequences, 42% occurring once. Material for sequencing was blood. These receptors originate from a young woman in good health.

This clonotype was recorded many times. V is TRBV28 and J is TRBJ2-3, with 7 bases matching TRBD1. This CDR3 is built from 15 residues. V lost 2 bases to trimming and J lost 4 bases; unmatched junction nucleotides: 6. Germline CDR1 is MDHEN and CDR2 is SYDVKM. CDR3 residues: CASSLRGPTADTQYF. CDR3 bases: TGTGCCAGCAGTTTAAGGGGGCCCACCGCAGATACGCAGTATTTT.

A few counts support this clonotype. The rearrangement joins TRBV21-1 to TRBJ2-5; TRBD2 was called by the table and not checked on the DNA. The last part of the DNA fits TRBJ2-7 better; the J call may be wrong. TRBV21-1 is marked as a pseudogene. The CDR3 is 16 amino acids. CDR3 amino acids: CASSTNSSGPTYEQYF. The CDR3 DNA reads as TGTGCCAGCAGCACCAATTCTAGCGGCCCTACCTACGAGCAGTACTTC.

This clonotype is a singleton in its sample. The rearrangement links TRBV20-1 to TRBJ1-4; a possible D gene is TRBD1 (6 bases). V gave up 5 bases and J gave up 7 bases, with 14 bases separating them. CDR1 is DFQATT and CDR2 is SNEGSKA in the germline V gene (reference sequence). There are 13 residues in the CDR3. In DNA, the CDR3 is TGCAGTGCTTACAGGGCCCCTGGTGAAAAACTGTTTTTT. This encodes CSAYRAPGEKLFF.

This rearrangement joins TRBV12-3 or TRBV12-4 to TRBJ2-5, with D possibly being TRBD2 (6 bases). Trimming cost V 7 bases and J 2 bases, with 20 bases left between them. The CDR3 has 16 residues. The CDR3 is CASTQTKGRDQETQYF. The CDR3 nucleotides are TGTGCCAGCACACAAACGAAGGGGCGGGATCAAGAGACCCAGTACTTC.

The V and J genes are TRBV7-6 and TRBJ2-7; a possible D gene is TRBD1 (5 bases). The V end was cut by 4 bases, the J end by 0 bases, with 13 bases between. CDR1 is SGHVS and CDR2 is FNYEAQ in the germline V gene. The CDR3 consists of 15 residues. CDR3 nucleotide sequence: TGTGCCAGCAGCTCGTCTTTGACAGACTCCTACGAGCAGTACTTC. Protein: CASSSSLTDSYEQYF.

The chain employs TRBV7-2 and TRBJ2-1; 10 bases agree with TRBD2. Per the germline V gene, CDR1 is SGHTA and CDR2 is FQGNSA. The CDR3 contains 16 residues. Trimming took 3 bases from V and 5 from J; bases not matched to a gene: 7. As DNA, the CDR3 is TGTGCCAGCAGCTTCCAAGCGGGAGGGTTGAACAATGAGCAGTTCTTC. Translated: CASSFQAGGLNNEQFF.

This clonotype was seen only a few times. The rearrangement uses TRBV20-1 and TRBJ2-7, with 7 nucleotides matching TRBD1. J gave up 9 bases and V 0 bases, and 8 bases lay outside the gene matches. Germline assignment: CDR1 DFQATT and CDR2 SNEGSKA (reference sequence). The length of the CDR3 is 13 residues. CDR3 coding DNA: TGCAGTGCTAGAGATTACAGGGGTTATGGGCAGTACTTC. Protein sequence: CSARDYRGYGQYF.

The sample holds a few counts of this clonotype. CDR3 DNA: TGTGCCATCAGTGAGTCCCGGGGTAGCACAGATACGCAGTATTTT. Protein sequence: CAISESRGSTDTQYF. The V gene is TRBV10-3, the J gene TRBJ2-3, with a possible D match to TRBD2 (5 bases). V was shortened by 0 bases and J by 0 bases, with 7 bases between the two germline ends. Germline V gives CDR1 ENHRY, CDR2 SYGVKD. The CDR3 loop spans 15 amino acids.

This clonotype was observed at least ten times. The chain is built from TRBV7-3 and TRBJ2-2; 8 bases are shared with TRBD2. CDR3 length: 17 residues. CDR1 and CDR2 from the germline V gene are SGHTA and FQGTGA. V lost 5 bases, J lost 7 bases, and 15 bases stayed unmatched. This CDR3 reads CASSVTGTRNFGGELFF. As DNA, the CDR3 is TGTGCCAGCAGCGTCACCGGGACTAGGAATTTTGGCGGGGAGCTGTTTTTT.

This clonotype was seen a few times. The genes are TRBV13 and TRBJ2-7; tentative D call: TRBD1 (6 bases). The germline V gene has CDR1 PRHDT and CDR2 FYEKMQ (reference sequence). The CDR3 spans 15 residues. V gave up 4 bases and J gave up 5 bases, with 18 bases separating them. The CDR3 sequence: CASSSLWGRSNEQYF. The CDR3 DNA reads TGTGCCAGCAGCTCACTGTGGGGGCGATCAAACGAGCAGTACTTC.

This clonotype was picked up a small number of times. The chain is built from TRBV29-1 and TRBJ2-7, with 11 bases matching TRBD2. V shed 7 bases and J 0 bases; nucleotides not matched to a gene: 2. The CDR3 is 13 residues long. Germline lookup yields CDR1 SQVTM and CDR2 ANQGSEA. CDR3 loop: CSGLAGGSYEQYF. The DNA of the CDR3 is TGCAGCGGCCTAGCGGGAGGCTCCTACGAGCAGTACTTC.

The chain recombines TRBV12-3 or TRBV12-4 with TRBJ1-5, with 9 nucleotides matching TRBD1. The CDR3 extends over 17 amino acids. The V segment lost 4 bases and the J segment 0 bases; nucleotides outside the gene matches: 7. CDR3 nucleotides: TGTGCCAGCAGTTCAAGACAGGGGGTTTCTAGCAATCAGCCCCAGCATTTT. Its translation is CASSSRQGVSSNQPQHF.

This clonotype has a handful of counts. V is TRBV29-1 and J is TRBJ1-1; 8 positions match TRBD1. CDR3 length: 13 residues. Germline values: CDR1 SQVTM, CDR2 ANQGSEA. The ends lost 6 bases at V and 3 bases at J; junction bases unmatched: 6. The CDR3 bases are TGCAGCGTGACAACAGGGGGATACACTGAAGCTTTCTTT. This gives the protein CSVTTGGYTEAFF.

There are a few counts of this clonotype. The rearrangement uses TRBV29-1 and TRBJ2-7; 9 nucleotides agree with TRBD2. CDR1 is SQVTM and CDR2 is ANQGSEA in the germline V gene. The CDR3 consists of 12 residues. Losses at the gene ends were 4 bases for V and 6 bases for J; bases not matched to a gene: 4. Here the CDR3 reads CSVGAGGSEQYF. The CDR3 bases are TGCAGCGTTGGAGCGGGAGGCTCCGAGCAGTACTTC.

The sample holds a few counts of this clonotype. The genes are TRBV2 and TRBJ2-5; D tentatively fits TRBD1 or TRBD2 (5 bases each). The CDR3 totals 15 residues. Germline-derived CDR1 and CDR2 are SNHLY and FYNNEI. Trimming cost V 3 bases and J 2 bases, with 13 bases left between them. The CDR3 is CASSDEGNAQETQYF. CDR3 in DNA: TGTGCCAGCAGTGACGAGGGGAATGCGCAAGAGACCCAGTACTTC. Supplemented by reference TRBV2 and TRBJ2-5, the full variable domain reads EPEVTQTPSHQVTQMGQEVILRCVPISNHLYFYWYRQILGQKVEFLVSFYNNEISEKSEIFDDQFSVERPDGSNFTLKIRSTKLEDSAMYFCASSDEGNAQETQYFGPGTRLLVL.

A note on this clonotype: The junction shows a germline mismatch at one end, possibly a read error. The chain links TRBV6-2 or TRBV6-3 to TRBJ2-1, with 12 bases fitting TRBD2. The CDR3 sequence is 15 residues long. Germline V gene sequence: CDR1 MNHEY, CDR2 SVGEGT. In DNA, the CDR3 is TGTGCCACTATGACTAGCGGGGGATCCTACAATGGGCAGTTCTTC. Its protein is CATMTSGGSYNGQFF.

This sequence joins TRBV24-1 and TRBJ2-1; TRBD2 matches at 13 bases. Germline V gene data show CDR1 as KGHDR and CDR2 as SFDVKD. V shed 5 bases, J shed 6 bases, and the junction held 6 bases outside the gene matches. CDR3 length equals 16 residues. The CDR3 spells CATSAPGTSGTNEQFF. In nucleotides, the CDR3 is TGTGCCACCAGTGCCCCCGGGACTAGCGGGACCAATGAGCAGTTCTTC.

The chain joins TRBV21-1 to TRBJ2-7; the table gives TRBD1 as D, unverified against the DNA. TRBV21-1 corresponds to a pseudogene. The CDR3 has 12 amino acids. The CDR3 spells CASSPPRGEQYF. In nucleotides, the CDR3 is TGTGCCAGCAGCCCCCCACGAGGGGAGCAGTACTTC.

Of note for this clonotype: A far larger clone differs by one base, so this is likely a read error. V and J are TRBV29-1 and TRBJ2-5; tentative D call: TRBD1 (6 bases). The CDR3 is 12 residues long. Germline V gene lookup returns CDR1 SQVTM and CDR2 ANQGSEA. V lost 4 bases to trimming and J lost 1 base, with 7 bases between them. The CDR3 region has the DNA TGCAGCGTTGGACAGGCCCAAGAGACCCAGTACTTC. Its protein is CSVGQAQETQYF. Drawing the rest from reference TRBV29-1 and TRBJ2-5, the complete variable domain is SAVISQKPSRDICQRGTSLTIQCQVDSQVTMMFWYRQQPGQSLTLIATANQGSEATYESGFVIDKFPISRPNLTFSTLTVSNMSPEDSSIYLCSVGQAQETQYFGPGTRLLVL.

A single count supports this clonotype. The gene calls are TRBV20-1 and TRBJ2-1; 8 bases map to TRBD2. There are 12 residues in the CDR3. Germline CDR1 and CDR2: DFQATT and SNEGSKA (reference sequence). The ends lost 1 base at V and 13 bases at J; junction bases unmatched: 6. The CDR3 here is CSARAGGALQFF. As DNA, the CDR3 is TGCAGTGCTAGAGCGGGGGGGGCTCTTCAGTTCTTC.

This clonotype has only a few counts. The J gene is TRBJ2-6, the V gene TRBV20-1, with a weak D call TRBD1 (5 bases). Germline CDR1 and CDR2: DFQATT and SNEGSKA (reference sequence). The ends were cut back, 3 bases at V and 2 bases at J, with 5 bases in the middle. CDR3 length equals 13 residues. In DNA form, the CDR3 reads TGCAGTGCTAGGACAGCTGGGGCCAACGTCCTGACTTTC. This gives the protein CSARTAGANVLTF.

The chain couples TRBV6-5 to TRBJ2-7; 7 bases agree with TRBD2. The CDR3 is 20 residues long. Trimming at V came to 0 bases and at J to 1 base, leaving 18 bases not matched to a gene. Germline lookup yields CDR1 MNHEY and CDR2 SVGAGI. The CDR3 DNA is TGTGCCAGCAGTTACTCGACGGCAGAAGCTCCTAGCGGCCTATCCTACGAGCAGTACTTC. This gives the protein CASSYSTAEAPSGLSYEQYF.